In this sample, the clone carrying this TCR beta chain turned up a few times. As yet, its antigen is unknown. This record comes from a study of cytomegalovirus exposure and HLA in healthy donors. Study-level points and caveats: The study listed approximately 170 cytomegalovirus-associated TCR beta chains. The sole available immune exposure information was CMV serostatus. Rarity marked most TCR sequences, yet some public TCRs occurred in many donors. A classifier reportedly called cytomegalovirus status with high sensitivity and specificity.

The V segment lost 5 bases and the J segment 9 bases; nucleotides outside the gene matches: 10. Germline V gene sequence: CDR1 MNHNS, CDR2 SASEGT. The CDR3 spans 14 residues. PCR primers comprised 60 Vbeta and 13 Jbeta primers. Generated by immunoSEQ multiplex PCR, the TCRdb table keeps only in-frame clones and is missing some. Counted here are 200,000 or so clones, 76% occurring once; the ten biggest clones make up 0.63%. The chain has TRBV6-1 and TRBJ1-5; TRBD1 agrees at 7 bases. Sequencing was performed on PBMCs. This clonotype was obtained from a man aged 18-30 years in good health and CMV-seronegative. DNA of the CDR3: TGTGCCAGCAGTCCACAGGGGACCGCACGGCCCCAGCATTTT. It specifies CASSPQGTARPQHF.